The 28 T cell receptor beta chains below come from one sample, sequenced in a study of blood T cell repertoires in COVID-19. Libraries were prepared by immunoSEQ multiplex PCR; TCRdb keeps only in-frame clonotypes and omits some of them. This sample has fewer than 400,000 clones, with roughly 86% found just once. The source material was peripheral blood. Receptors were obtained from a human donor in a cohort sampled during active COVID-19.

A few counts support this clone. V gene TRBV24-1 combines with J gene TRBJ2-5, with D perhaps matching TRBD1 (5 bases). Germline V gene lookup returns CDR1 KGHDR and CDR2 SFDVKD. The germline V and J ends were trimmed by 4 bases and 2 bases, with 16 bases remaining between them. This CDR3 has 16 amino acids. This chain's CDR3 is CATSDLNSGQQETQYF. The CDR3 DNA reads TGTGCCACCAGTGACCTCAACTCAGGGCAACAAGAGACCCAGTACTTC.

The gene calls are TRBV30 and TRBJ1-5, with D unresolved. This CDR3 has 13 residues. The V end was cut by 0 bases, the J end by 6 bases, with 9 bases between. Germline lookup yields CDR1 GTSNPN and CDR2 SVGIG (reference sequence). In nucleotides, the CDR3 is TGTGCCTGGAGTGTACTGGGGAGTCAGCCCCAGCATTTT. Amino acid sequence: CAWSVLGSQPQHF.

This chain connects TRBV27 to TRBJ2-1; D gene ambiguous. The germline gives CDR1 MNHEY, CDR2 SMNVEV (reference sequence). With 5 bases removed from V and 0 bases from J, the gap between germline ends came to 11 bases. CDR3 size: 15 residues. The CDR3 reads CASSPTESSYNEQFF. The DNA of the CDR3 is TGTGCCAGCAGTCCCACTGAGAGCTCCTACAATGAGCAGTTCTTC.

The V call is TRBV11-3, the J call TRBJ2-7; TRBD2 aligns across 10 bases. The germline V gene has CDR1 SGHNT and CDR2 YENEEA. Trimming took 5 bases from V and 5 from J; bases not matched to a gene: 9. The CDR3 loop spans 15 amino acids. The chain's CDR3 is CASSLTVGTSDEQYF. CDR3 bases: TGTGCCAGCAGCCTGACAGTAGGGACTAGCGACGAGCAGTACTTC. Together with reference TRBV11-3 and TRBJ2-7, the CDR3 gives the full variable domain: EAGVVQSPRYKIIEKKQPVAFWCNPISGHNTLYWYLQNLGQGPELLIRYENEEAVDDSQLPKDRFSAERLKGVDSTLKIQPAELGDSAVYLCASSLTVGTSDEQYFGPGTRLTVT.

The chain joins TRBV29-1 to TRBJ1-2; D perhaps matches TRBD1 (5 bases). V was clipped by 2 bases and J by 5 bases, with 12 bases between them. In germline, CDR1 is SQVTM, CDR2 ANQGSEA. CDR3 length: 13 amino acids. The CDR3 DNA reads TGCAGCGTTGAAATAACAGGAGTTTATGGCTACACCTTC. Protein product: CSVEITGVYGYTF.

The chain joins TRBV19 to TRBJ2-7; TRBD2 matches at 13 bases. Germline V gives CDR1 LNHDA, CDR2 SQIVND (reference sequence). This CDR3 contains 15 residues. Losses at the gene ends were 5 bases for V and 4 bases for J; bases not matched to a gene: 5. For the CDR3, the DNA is TGTGCCAGTAGTCTACGGACTAGCGGGGGATACGAGCAGTACTTC. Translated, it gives CASSLRTSGGYEQYF.

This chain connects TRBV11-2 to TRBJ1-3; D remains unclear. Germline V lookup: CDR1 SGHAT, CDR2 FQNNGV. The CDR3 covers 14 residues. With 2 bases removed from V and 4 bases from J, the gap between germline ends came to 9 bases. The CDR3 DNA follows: TGTGCCAGCAGCTTAAATACGCAGGGAAACACCATATATTTT. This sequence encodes CASSLNTQGNTIYF.

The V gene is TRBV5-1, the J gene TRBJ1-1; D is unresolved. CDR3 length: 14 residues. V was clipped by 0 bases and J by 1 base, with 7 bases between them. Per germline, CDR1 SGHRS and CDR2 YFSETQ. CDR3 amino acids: CASSLERANTEAFF. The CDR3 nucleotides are TGCGCCAGCAGCTTGGAGAGGGCGAACACTGAAGCTTTCTTT. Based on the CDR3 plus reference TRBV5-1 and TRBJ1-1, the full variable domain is KAGVTQTPRYLIKTRGQQVTLSCSPISGHRSVSWYQQTPGQGLQFLFEYFSETQRNKGNFPGRFSGRQFSNSRSEMNVSTLELGDSALYLCASSLERANTEAFFGQGTRLTVV.

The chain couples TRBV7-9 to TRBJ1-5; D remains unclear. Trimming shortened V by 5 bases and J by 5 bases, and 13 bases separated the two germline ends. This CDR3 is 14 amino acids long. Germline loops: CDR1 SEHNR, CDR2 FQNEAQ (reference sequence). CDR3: CASSPMERDQPQHF. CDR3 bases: TGTGCCAGCAGCCCCATGGAGAGGGATCAGCCCCAGCATTTT.

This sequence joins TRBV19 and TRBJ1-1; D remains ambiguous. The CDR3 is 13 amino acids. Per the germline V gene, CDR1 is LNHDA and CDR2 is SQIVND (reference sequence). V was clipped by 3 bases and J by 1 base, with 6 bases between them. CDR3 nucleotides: TGTGCCAGTAGTATCCCCGGGAACACTGAAGCTTTCTTT. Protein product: CASSIPGNTEAFF.

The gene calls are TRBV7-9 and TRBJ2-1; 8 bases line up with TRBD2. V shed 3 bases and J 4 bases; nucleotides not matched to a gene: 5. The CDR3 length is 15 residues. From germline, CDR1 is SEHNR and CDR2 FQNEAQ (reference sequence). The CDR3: CASSFLSGGYNEQFF. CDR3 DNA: TGTGCCAGCAGCTTTCTAAGCGGGGGATACAATGAGCAGTTCTTC.

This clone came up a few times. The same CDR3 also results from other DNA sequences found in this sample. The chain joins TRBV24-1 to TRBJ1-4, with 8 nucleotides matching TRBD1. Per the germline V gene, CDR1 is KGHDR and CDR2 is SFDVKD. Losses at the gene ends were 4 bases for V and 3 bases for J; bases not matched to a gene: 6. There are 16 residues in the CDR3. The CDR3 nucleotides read TGTGCCACCAGTGACCCCACAGGGGGATCTAATGAAAAACTGTTTTTT. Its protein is CATSDPTGGSNEKLFF.

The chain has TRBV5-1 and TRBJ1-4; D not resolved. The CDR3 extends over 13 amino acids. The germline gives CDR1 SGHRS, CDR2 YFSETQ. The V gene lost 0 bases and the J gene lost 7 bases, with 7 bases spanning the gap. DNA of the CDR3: TGCGCCAGCAGCTTGGAAAATCTTGAAAAACTGTTTTTT. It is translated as CASSLENLEKLFF. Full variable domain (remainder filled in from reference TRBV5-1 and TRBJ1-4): KAGVTQTPRYLIKTRGQQVTLSCSPISGHRSVSWYQQTPGQGLQFLFEYFSETQRNKGNFPGRFSGRQFSNSRSEMNVSTLELGDSALYLCASSLENLEKLFFGSGTQLSVL.

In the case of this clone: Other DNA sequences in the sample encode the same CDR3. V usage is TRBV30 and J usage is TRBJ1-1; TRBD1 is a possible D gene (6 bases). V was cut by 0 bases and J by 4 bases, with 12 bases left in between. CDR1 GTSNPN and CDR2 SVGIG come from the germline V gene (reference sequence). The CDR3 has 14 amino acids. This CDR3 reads CAWSVLGRGTEAFF. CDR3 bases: TGTGCCTGGAGTGTACTTGGCAGGGGCACTGAAGCTTTCTTT.

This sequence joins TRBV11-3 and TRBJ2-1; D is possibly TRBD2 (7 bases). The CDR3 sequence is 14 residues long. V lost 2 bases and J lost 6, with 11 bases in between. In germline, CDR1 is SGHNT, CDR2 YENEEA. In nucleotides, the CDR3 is TGTGCCAGCAGCTTATCCGCGGGGGCCAATGAGCAGTTCTTC. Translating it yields CASSLSAGANEQFF.

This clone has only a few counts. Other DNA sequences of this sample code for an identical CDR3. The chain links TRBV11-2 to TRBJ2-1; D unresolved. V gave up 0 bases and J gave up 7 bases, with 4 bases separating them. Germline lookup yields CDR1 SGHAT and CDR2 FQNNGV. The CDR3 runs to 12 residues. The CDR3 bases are TGTGCCAGCAGCTTAGAGCAGAATGAGCAGTTCTTC. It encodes CASSLEQNEQFF.

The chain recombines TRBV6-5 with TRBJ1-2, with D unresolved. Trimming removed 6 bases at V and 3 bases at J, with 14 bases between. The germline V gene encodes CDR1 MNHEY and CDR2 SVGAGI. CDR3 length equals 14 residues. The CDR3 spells CASSPGEIYYGYTF. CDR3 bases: TGTGCCAGCAGCCCCGGGGAGATTTACTATGGCTACACCTTC.

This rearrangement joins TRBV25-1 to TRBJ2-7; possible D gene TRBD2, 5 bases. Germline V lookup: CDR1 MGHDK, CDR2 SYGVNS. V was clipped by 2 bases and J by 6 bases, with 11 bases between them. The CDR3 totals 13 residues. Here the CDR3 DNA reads TGTGCCAGCAGTGAACTGGGGAGAGGCGAGCAGTACTTC. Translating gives CASSELGRGEQYF.

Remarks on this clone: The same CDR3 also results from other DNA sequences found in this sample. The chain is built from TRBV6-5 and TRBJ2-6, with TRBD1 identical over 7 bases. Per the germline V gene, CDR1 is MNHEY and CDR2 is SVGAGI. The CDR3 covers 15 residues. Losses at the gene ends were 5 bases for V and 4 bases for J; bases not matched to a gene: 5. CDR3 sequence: CASSKQGSGANVLTF. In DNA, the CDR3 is TGTGCCAGCAGTAAACAGGGGTCCGGGGCCAACGTCCTGACTTTC.

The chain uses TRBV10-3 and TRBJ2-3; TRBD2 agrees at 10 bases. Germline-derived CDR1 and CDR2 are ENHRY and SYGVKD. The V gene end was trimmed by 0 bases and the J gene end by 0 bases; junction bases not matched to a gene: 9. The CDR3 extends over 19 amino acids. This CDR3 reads CAISESSGTSASSTDTQYF. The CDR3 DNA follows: TGTGCCATCAGTGAGTCGTCGGGGACTAGCGCTTCTAGCACAGATACGCAGTATTTT.

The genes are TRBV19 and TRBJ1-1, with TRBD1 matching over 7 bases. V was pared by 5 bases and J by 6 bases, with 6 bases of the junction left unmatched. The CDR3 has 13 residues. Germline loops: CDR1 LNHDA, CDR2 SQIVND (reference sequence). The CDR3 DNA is TGTGCCAGTAGTGGCCAGGGGGATTCTGAAGCTTTCTTT. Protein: CASSGQGDSEAFF.

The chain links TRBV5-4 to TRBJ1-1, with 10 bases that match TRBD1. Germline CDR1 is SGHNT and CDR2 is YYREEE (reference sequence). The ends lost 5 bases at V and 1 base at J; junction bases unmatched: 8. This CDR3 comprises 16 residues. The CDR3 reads CASSSPGQGRNTEAFF. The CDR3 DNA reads TGTGCCAGCAGTTCCCCGGGACAGGGGAGGAACACTGAAGCTTTCTTT.

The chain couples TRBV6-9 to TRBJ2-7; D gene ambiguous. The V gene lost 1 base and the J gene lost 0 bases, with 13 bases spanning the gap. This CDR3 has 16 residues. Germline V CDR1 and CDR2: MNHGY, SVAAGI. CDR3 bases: TGTGCCAGCAGTTATTATCGGCGGAGTAGCTCCTACGAGCAGTACTTC. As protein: CASSYYRRSSSYEQYF.

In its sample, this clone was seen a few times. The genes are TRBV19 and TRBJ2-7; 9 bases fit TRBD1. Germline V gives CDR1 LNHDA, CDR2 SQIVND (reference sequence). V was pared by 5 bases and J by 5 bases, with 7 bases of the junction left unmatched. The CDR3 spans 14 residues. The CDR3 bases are TGTGCCAGTAGTTTGGGGACAGGGTACCACGAGCAGTACTTC. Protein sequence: CASSLGTGYHEQYF.

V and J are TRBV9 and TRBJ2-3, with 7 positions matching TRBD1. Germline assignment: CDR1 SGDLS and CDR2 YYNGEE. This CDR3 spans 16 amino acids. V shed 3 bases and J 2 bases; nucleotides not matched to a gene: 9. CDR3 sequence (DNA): TGTGCCAGCAGCGCAAGCTACGGGACAGACACAGATACGCAGTATTTT. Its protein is CASSASYGTDTDTQYF.

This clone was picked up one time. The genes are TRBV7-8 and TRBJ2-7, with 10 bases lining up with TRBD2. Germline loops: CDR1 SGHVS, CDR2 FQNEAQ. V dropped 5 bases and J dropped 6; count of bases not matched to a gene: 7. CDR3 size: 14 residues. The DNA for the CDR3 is TGTGCCAGCAGCCTTAGCGGGGGGAGTCTCGAGCAGTACTTC. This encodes CASSLSGGSLEQYF. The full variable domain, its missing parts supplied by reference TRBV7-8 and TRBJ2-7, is GAGVSQSPRYKVAKRGQDVALRCDPISGHVSLFWYQQALGQGPEFLTYFQNEAQLDKSGLPSDRFFAERPEGSVSTLKIQRTQQEDSAVYLCASSLSGGSLEQYFGPGTRLTVT.

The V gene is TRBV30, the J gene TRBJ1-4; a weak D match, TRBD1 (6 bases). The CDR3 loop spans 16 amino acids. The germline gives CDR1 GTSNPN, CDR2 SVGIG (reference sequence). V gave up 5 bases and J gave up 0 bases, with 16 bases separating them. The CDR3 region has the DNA TGTGCCTGGGAGAGCCCCACAGGGACAACTAATGAAAAACTGTTTTTT. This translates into CAWESPTGTTNEKLFF.

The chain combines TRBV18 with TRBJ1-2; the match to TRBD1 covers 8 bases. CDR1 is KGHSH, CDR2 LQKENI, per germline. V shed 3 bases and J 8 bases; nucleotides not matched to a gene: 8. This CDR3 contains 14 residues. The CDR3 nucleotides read TGTGCCAGCTCACCCGATGGGACAGGAGAGGGCTACACCTTC. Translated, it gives CASSPDGTGEGYTF.